A selection of T cell receptor beta chains follows, all from one sample in a study of shared T cell receptors in the human thymus. Here immunoSEQ multiplex PCR was the method, and the copy in TCRdb shows in-frame clones only, minus some. Of over 450,000 clones listed, more than 75% are singletons. In addition, the sample was reused for a study of human thymus T cells.

Sequenced input: thymocytes. The source of these receptors is a boy under three years old with a congenital heart defect. Each CDR3 is given with its conserved first and last residue. A D gene is named only where the DNA matches it firmly. Only part of the rows carry a size: once, few, many, or a class if the clone is expanded.

d_call: .; j_call: TRBJ2-5; v_call: TRBV7-2; clone_size: .; cdr3_nt: TGTGCCAGCAATGGCGGGGAGACCCAGTACTTC; cdr3_aa: CASNGGETQYF
d_call: TRBD1; j_call: TRBJ2-7; v_call: TRBV15; clone_size: .; cdr3_nt: TGTGCCACCAGCAGAGATTTGGGACAGGGGATACACGAGCAGTACTTC; cdr3_aa: CATSRDLGQGIHEQYF
d_call: TRBD1; j_call: TRBJ2-3; v_call: TRBV5-6; clone_size: .; cdr3_nt: TGTGCCAGCAGTTGGGCTGTTCAGGGGGTCTCAGATACGCAGTATTTT; cdr3_aa: CASSWAVQGVSDTQYF
d_call: .; j_call: TRBJ1-2; v_call: TRBV19; clone_size: .; cdr3_nt: TGTGCCAGTAGTATGGGGAGCCCCCACGCGAGGGGCTACACCTTC; cdr3_aa: CASSMGSPHARGYTF
d_call: TRBD1; j_call: TRBJ2-1; v_call: TRBV7-2; clone_size: .; cdr3_nt: TGTGCCAGCAGCTTAGAGTTAGTCCGGGGACAGGGGGGCAATGAGCAGTTCTTC; cdr3_aa: CASSLELVRGQGGNEQFF
d_call: .; j_call: TRBJ1-5; v_call: TRBV28; clone_size: .; cdr3_nt: TGTGCCAGCAGTCTCCGGAGCAATCAGCCCCAGCATTTT; cdr3_aa: CASSLRSNQPQHF
d_call: TRBD1; j_call: TRBJ2-2; v_call: TRBV5-6; clone_size: .; cdr3_nt: TGTGCCAGCAGCCCCGGACAGGGGGCCTCATTTGTTGGCGGGGAGCTGTTTTTT; cdr3_aa: CASSPGQGASFVGGELFF
d_call: .; j_call: TRBJ2-4; v_call: TRBV7-5; clone_size: .; cdr3_nt: TGTGCCAGAAGCTTAGCGCGGCAGGGGGATATAAAAAACATTCAGTACTTC; cdr3_aa: CARSLARQGDIKNIQYF
d_call: TRBD1; j_call: TRBJ2-7; v_call: TRBV5-5; clone_size: .; cdr3_nt: TGTGCCAGCAGCCTGTTGGGTGGACAGGGGACTGATTACTACGAGCAGTACTTC; cdr3_aa: CASSLLGGQGTDYYEQYF
d_call: TRBD2; j_call: TRBJ2-1; v_call: TRBV6-6; clone_size: .; cdr3_nt: TGTGCCAGCACCCTAAGCGGGAGGGATGAGCAGTTCTTC; cdr3_aa: CASTLSGRDEQFF
d_call: TRBD1; j_call: TRBJ2-7; v_call: TRBV27; clone_size: few; cdr3_nt: TGTGCCAGCAGTTTATCCCGGGACAGGGTCGGCGAGCAGTACTTC; cdr3_aa: CASSLSRDRVGEQYF
d_call: .; j_call: TRBJ2-3; v_call: TRBV4-3; clone_size: .; cdr3_nt: TGCGCCAGCAGCCAAGAAACCCCTAGCGGCACAGATACGCAGTATTTT; cdr3_aa: CASSQETPSGTDTQYF
d_call: .; j_call: TRBJ2-2; v_call: TRBV7-9; clone_size: .; cdr3_nt: TGTGCCAGCAGCTTAGTTCCGGGAGTGGGGGAGCTGTTTTTT; cdr3_aa: CASSLVPGVGELFF
d_call: .; j_call: TRBJ2-7; v_call: TRBV7-2; clone_size: .; cdr3_nt: TGTGCCAGCAGCATCAGCGCTCTGGTCGACTACGAGCAGTACTTC; cdr3_aa: CASSISALVDYEQYF
d_call: .; j_call: TRBJ2-7; v_call: TRBV7-8; clone_size: .; cdr3_nt: TGTGCCAGCAGCCCCCGAGTCAGGGCCTACGAGCAGTACTTC; cdr3_aa: CASSPRVRAYEQYF
d_call: .; j_call: TRBJ2-2; v_call: TRBV5-4; clone_size: .; cdr3_nt: TGTGCCAGCAGCCCACGGAAAGGGGGCACCGGGGAGCTGTTTTTT; cdr3_aa: CASSPRKGGTGELFF
d_call: TRBD2; j_call: TRBJ2-7; v_call: TRBV5-6; clone_size: .; cdr3_nt: TGTGCCAGCAGCTTGGGGGGGTCTAGCGGCCAAAGCTCCTACGAGCAGTACTTC; cdr3_aa: CASSLGGSSGQSSYEQYF
d_call: TRBD1; j_call: TRBJ1-2; v_call: TRBV6-5; clone_size: .; cdr3_nt: TGTGCCAGCAGAAGCAGGACAGGGGAGAACTATGGCTACACCTTC; cdr3_aa: CASRSRTGENYGYTF
d_call: .; j_call: TRBJ1-1; v_call: TRBV6-1; clone_size: .; cdr3_nt: TGTGCCAGCGGGTCGTACAGAAACACTGAAGCTTTCTTT; cdr3_aa: CASGSYRNTEAFF
d_call: TRBD1; j_call: TRBJ1-1; v_call: TRBV14; clone_size: .; cdr3_nt: TGTGCCAGCAGCCTTTTGGTGGGGACAGGGATTGAAGCTTTCTTT; cdr3_aa: CASSLLVGTGIEAFF
d_call: .; j_call: TRBJ2-1; v_call: TRBV4-3; clone_size: .; cdr3_nt: TGCGCCAGCAGCCAAGTGGGCGGGTCCCCCCCGTTCTTC; cdr3_aa: CASSQVGGSPPFF
d_call: TRBD2; j_call: TRBJ2-5; v_call: TRBV30; clone_size: .; cdr3_nt: TGTGCCTGGAGTGGGGGGGTAGCGGGACCCCAAGAGACCCAGTACTTC; cdr3_aa: CAWSGGVAGPQETQYF
d_call: .; j_call: TRBJ1-5; v_call: TRBV7-9; clone_size: once; cdr3_nt: TGTGCCAGCAGCGCCCCGGGTCAGCCCCAGCATTTT; cdr3_aa: CASSAPGQPQHF
d_call: .; j_call: TRBJ2-1; v_call: TRBV29-1; clone_size: .; cdr3_nt: TGCAGCGTTGAAGAACCTCTGTCATCCTCGCGAGCTACGGGTCACAATGAGCAGTTCTTC; cdr3_aa: CSVEEPLSSSRATGHNEQFF
d_call: .; j_call: TRBJ2-3; v_call: TRBV6-4; clone_size: .; cdr3_nt: TGTGCCAGCAGCCGGGGGACCCGAAGCACAGATACGCAGTATTTT; cdr3_aa: CASSRGTRSTDTQYF
d_call: .; j_call: TRBJ2-5; v_call: TRBV4-3; clone_size: .; cdr3_nt: TGCGCCAGCAGCCAACAGAAGAACCAAACCACTGGGGGCCGCGAAGAGACCCAGTACTTC; cdr3_aa: CASSQQKNQTTGGREETQYF
d_call: TRBD1; j_call: TRBJ2-5; v_call: TRBV6-5; clone_size: once; cdr3_nt: TGTGCCAGCAGTCCGTCTGCCGGGACAGAAGAGACCCAGTACTTC; cdr3_aa: CASSPSAGTEETQYF
d_call: .; j_call: TRBJ1-4; v_call: TRBV5-1; clone_size: once; cdr3_nt: TGCGCCAGCAGCTTGGGGGCAGGTCATCCGCGATATATTGAAAAACTGTTTTTT; cdr3_aa: CASSLGAGHPRYIEKLFF
d_call: TRBD1; j_call: TRBJ2-1; v_call: TRBV28; clone_size: few; cdr3_nt: TGTGCCAGCAGTTTTGGGGACAGGGGACGGCTCAATGAGCAGTTCTTC; cdr3_aa: CASSFGDRGRLNEQFF
d_call: TRBD2; j_call: TRBJ2-1; v_call: TRBV29-1; clone_size: .; cdr3_nt: TGCAGCGTTGGGGTTCGAGGACTAGCGGGACTCTACTCCTACAATGAGCAGTTCTTC; cdr3_aa: CSVGVRGLAGLYSYNEQFF
d_call: TRBD2; j_call: TRBJ2-7; v_call: TRBV4-2; clone_size: .; cdr3_nt: TGTGCCAGCAGCCAAGGGGGACTAGCCCACGAGCAGTACTTC; cdr3_aa: CASSQGGLAHEQYF
d_call: .; j_call: TRBJ2-7; v_call: TRBV5-8; clone_size: .; cdr3_nt: TGTGCCAGCAGCTTGTATGGTGCTAGTCCGGACTTC; cdr3_aa: CASSLYGASPDF